This T cell receptor (beta chain) derives from a study of blood T cells in healthy people across ages. The study's findings and limits: Roughly linearly, TCR beta diversity per million T cells fell as age increased.

This clonotype appeared a few times. Its antigen is not known. Using a J-beta primer mix together with a sample-barcoded 5' primer, a second PCR was run for roughly 7 to 12 cycles. From the 5' RACE reads, TCRdb called clonotypes with MiXCR, one entry per CDR3 protein. The sample contains roughly 680,000 distinct CDR3 sequences, 45% to 60% of which appear only once. Sequenced: blood. The TCR originated in a woman of 80 years or more in good health.

CDR3 nucleotide sequence: TGTGCCGGGTCCGGGACAGAGCCCTACAATGAGCAGTACTTC. Its translation: CAGSGTEPYNEQYF. The J gene is TRBJ2-1, the V gene TRBV12-3 or TRBV12-4; TRBD1 matches 7 bases. The better agreement between TRBJ2-7 and the DNA end casts doubt on the J call. The CDR3 runs to 14 residues.